Listed below are T cell receptor beta chains from one sample, sequenced in a study of CD8+ T cells in alopecia areata. Profiling relied on immunoSEQ multiplex PCR, and the TCRdb table lists in-frame clones only, not all of them. The sample records 150,000 or so clones, roughly three fifths being singletons. Specimen: CD4+ T cells sorted from blood, collected at week 0. The receptors originated from a human donor with alopecia areata. The CDR3 runs from the conserved cysteine through the conserved F or W. The D gene is left open where the match is weak. Clone size appears in some rows only: once, few, many, or a class for an expanded clone.

TGTGCCAGTAGTAAGACAGGGCCCGGTCAGCCCCAGCATTTT,CASSKTGPGQPQHF,TRBD1,TRBJ1-5,TRBV19,-
TGCAGCGTCGATGGACAGGATTATGGCTACACCTTC,CSVDGQDYGYTF,TRBD1,TRBJ1-2,TRBV29-1,-
TGTGCCAGCAGCTTTAGGGAGATAGATTCACCCCTCCACTTT,CASSFREIDSPLHF,-,TRBJ1-6,TRBV7-2,-
TGTGCCTGGAGTGTCCACAGAGGGGAGACCCAGTACTTC,CAWSVHRGETQYF,-,TRBJ2-5,TRBV30,-
TGCGCCAGCAGCTTGGGGGGTTCGGAAGGCTACACCTTC,CASSLGGSEGYTF,-,TRBJ1-2,TRBV5-1,few
TGCGCCAGCAGCCAAGTCAGTGGTACGCAGTATTTT,CASSQVSGTQYF,-,TRBJ2-3,TRBV4-1,few
TGTGCCAGCAGCTTCCCTAGCGGGGGGGCGGGAGATACGCAGTATTTT,CASSFPSGGAGDTQYF,TRBD2,TRBJ2-3,TRBV11-2,few
TGTGCCAGCAGCGTAGAAGGGATGTCTGGAAACACCATATATTTT,CASSVEGMSGNTIYF,-,TRBJ1-3,TRBV9,-
TGTGCCAGCAGCCGCCAGGGTGGCGGGGGAGCCTCTGGGGCCAACGTCCTGACTTTC,CASSRQGGGGASGANVLTF,TRBD2,TRBJ2-6,TRBV7-2,-
TGTACAGTCAGGGGAAGGACTGAAGCTTTCTTT,CTVRGRTEAFF,-,TRBJ1-1,TRBV7-9,-
-,CASSVASGSRASMYF,-,TRBJ2-4,TRBV9,-
TGCAGCGTTGAGGACGGCGGGAGCTCTGGGGCCAACGTCCTGACTTTC,CSVEDGGSSGANVLTF,TRBD2,TRBJ2-6,TRBV29-1,-
TGTGCCACGAGACTAGACGGTGATACGCAGTATTTT,CATRLDGDTQYF,-,TRBJ2-3,TRBV15,-
TGTGCCAGCAGCCAAGGGTCGATTGGACGGATAAAGAACACTGAAGCTTTCTTT,CASSQGSIGRIKNTEAFF,-,TRBJ1-1,TRBV4-2,-
TGTGCCTGGACCGCACAGGTGAACACTGAAGCTTTCTTT,CAWTAQVNTEAFF,-,TRBJ1-1,TRBV30,-
TGTGCCTGGAGAGAAAGAGGCCATGGCTACACCTTC,CAWRERGHGYTF,-,TRBJ1-2,TRBV30,-
TGTGCCAGCAGCTTAGCGTGGGAGCTCACAGATACGCAGTATTTT,CASSLAWELTDTQYF,-,TRBJ2-3,TRBV7-9,few
TGTGCCAGCAGGGGGGGGACAGGTGATAATTCACCCCTCCACTTT,CASRGGTGDNSPLHF,TRBD1,TRBJ1-6,TRBV6-5,-
TGTGCCAGCTCATACCGAGGGCGACAGGGCACAGATACGCAGTATTTT,CASSYRGRQGTDTQYF,-,TRBJ2-3,TRBV18,-
TGCAGTGCTAAGAACACCGGGGAGCTGTTTTTT,CSAKNTGELFF,-,TRBJ2-2,TRBV20-1,-
TGTGCCAGTAGTAAAAGCGGACAGGGCTACGAGCAGTACTTC,CASSKSGQGYEQYF,TRBD1,TRBJ2-7,TRBV19,-
TGCAGCGTTCTATTGCAGGCTAAGACCTCCGGCGAGCAGTACTTC,CSVLLQAKTSGEQYF,-,TRBJ2-7,TRBV29-1,-